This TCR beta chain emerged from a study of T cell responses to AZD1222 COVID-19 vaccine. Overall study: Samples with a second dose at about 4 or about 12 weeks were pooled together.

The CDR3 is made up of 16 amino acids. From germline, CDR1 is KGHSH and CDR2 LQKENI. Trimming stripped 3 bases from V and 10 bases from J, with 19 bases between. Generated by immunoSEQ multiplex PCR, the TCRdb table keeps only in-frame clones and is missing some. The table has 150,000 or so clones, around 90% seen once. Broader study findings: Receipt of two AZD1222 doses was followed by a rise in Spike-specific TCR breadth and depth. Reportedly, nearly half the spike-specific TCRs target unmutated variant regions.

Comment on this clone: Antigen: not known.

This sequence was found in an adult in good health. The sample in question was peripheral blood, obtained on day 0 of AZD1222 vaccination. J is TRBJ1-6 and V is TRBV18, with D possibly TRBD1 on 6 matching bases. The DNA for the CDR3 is TGTGCCAGCTCACCCCAGGTCTCGGGGGCAGCATCACCCCTCCACTTT. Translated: CASSPQVSGAASPLHF.